This T cell receptor beta chain is drawn from a study of T cells in Graves' hyperthyroidism and ophthalmopathy. Study-wide context: Peripheral blood specimens were obtained at initial diagnosis, prior to any treatment.

Notes on this clonotype: Its antigen is unknown.

Notes on the study in general: It was a median around 6 months before onset that the model predicted ophthalmopathy. Most clonotypes expanded in thyroid above 0.001 were likewise present in blood.

TCR beta CDR3 regions were amplified from RNA. A first-round RT-PCR of the TCR CDR3 used the HTBI primer set. One entry per CDR3 protein, called by TCRdb with MiXCR from the multiplex PCR reads. The profile shows approximately 490,000 distinct CDR3 sequences, about 22% of them singletons. V lost 7 bases, J lost 1 base, and 19 bases lay in between. The V gene's germline CDR1 is MNHNS and CDR2 SASEGT. The CDR3 has 16 residues. The TCR sequence derives from a woman aged 70-85 years with Graves' ophthalmopathy. The material sequenced was blood. The chain recombines TRBV6-1 with TRBJ2-5, with D perhaps being TRBD1 or TRBD2 (6 bases each). The CDR3 loop reads CASTTDEGGFQETQYF. In DNA form, the CDR3 reads TGTGCCAGCACGACCGACGAGGGGGGCTTCCAAGAGACCCAGTACTTC.